Following are 18 T cell receptor beta chains from one sample sequenced in a study of regulatory T cells in long-lasting Graves disease. Combining iRepertoire HTBI primers with Arm-PCR of CDR3 regions, the authors built TCR beta libraries. Via MiXCR, TCRdb re-called the multiplex PCR reads, giving one row per CDR3 protein. The data show some 500,000 distinct CDR3 sequences, with 15% to 20% seen just once and just under 25% held by the top ten. Time point given: newly diagnosed GD, antithyroid drugs for less than 3 months. There was RNA extracted from PBMCs, and the TCR library was made from it. These data were also reused for a study on T cells in Graves' hyperthyroidism and ophthalmopathy.

The sequenced sample was peripheral blood mononuclear cells (PBMCs), obtained at new diagnosis, from a patient treated with antithyroid drugs. The source of these receptors is a woman aged 35-60 years with Graves disease.

This clonotype occurred many times. The chain recombines TRBV12-3 or TRBV12-4 with TRBJ2-2; no firm D call. Trimming took off 2 bases at V and 7 bases at J, with 5 bases between the two ends. The CDR3 has 12 amino acids. The CDR3 loop is CASSLRRGELFF. The CDR3 DNA reads as TGTGCCAGCAGTTTAAGGCGCGGGGAGCTGTTTTTT.

A remark on this clonotype: One base away lies a much larger clone, so this may be a sequencing read error. The rearrangement links TRBV2 to TRBJ2-7; a possible D gene is TRBD2 (6 bases). The ends were cut back, 7 bases at V and 7 bases at J, with 23 bases in the middle. Germline V CDR1 and CDR2: SNHLY, FYNNEI. The CDR3 sequence is 15 residues long. The CDR3 protein is CASTTGLEPYNEQYF. As DNA, the CDR3 is TGTGCCAGCACTACGGGACTTGAGCCCTACAATGAGCAGTACTTC.

This clonotype has at least ten counts. The chain uses TRBV3-1 and TRBJ1-2; 7 positions agree with TRBD1. In germline, CDR1 is LGHDT, CDR2 YNNKEL (reference sequence). J gave up 7 bases and V 5 bases, and 16 bases lay outside the gene matches. The CDR3 totals 16 residues. The CDR3 bases are TGTGCCAGCAGCGAAATCCCGGACAGGAGGTCGGGTGGCTACACCTTC. Its translation: CASSEIPDRRSGGYTF.

This chain links TRBV5-1 with TRBJ2-7, with D uncertain. Per germline, CDR1 SGHRS and CDR2 YFSETQ. The CDR3 totals 14 residues. Trimming removed 4 bases from V and 0 bases from J, with 11 bases in between. CDR3: CASSPQESSYEQYF. CDR3 DNA: TGCGCCAGCAGCCCCCAAGAGAGCTCCTACGAGCAGTACTTC.

This clonotype was counted many times. The DNA for the CDR3 is TGTGCCAGCAGACGGACAGGGGACGAGACCCAGTACTTC. Encoded protein: CASRRTGDETQYF. J is TRBJ2-5 and V is TRBV28, with 9 bases matching TRBD1. The CDR3 runs 13 residues. Per the germline V gene, CDR1 is MDHEN and CDR2 is SYDVKM. V was clipped by 6 bases and J by 5 bases; unmatched bases: 4.

This clonotype showed up many times. This chain uses TRBV27 with TRBJ2-3; D unclear. This CDR3 has 14 residues. V was trimmed by 5 bases and J by 5 bases, leaving 14 bases between them. The germline V gene has CDR1 MNHEY and CDR2 SMNVEV (reference sequence). CDR3 region: CASSPPRKGDTQYF. In DNA form, the CDR3 reads TGTGCCAGCAGTCCCCCCCGAAAAGGAGATACGCAGTATTTT.

This clonotype has a count of ten or more. V usage is TRBV6-2 or TRBV6-3 and J usage is TRBJ1-3; the D is unclear. CDR1 is MNHEY, CDR2 SVGEGT, per germline. The CDR3 runs 14 residues. Trimming removed 4 bases at V and 0 bases at J, with 7 bases between. The CDR3 bases are TGTGCCAGCAGTTCACCAGGCTCTGGAAACACCATATATTTT. Its translation is CASSSPGSGNTIYF.

This clonotype was counted many times. This sequence joins TRBV20-1 and TRBJ1-1, with 7 bases fitting TRBD1. The CDR3 loop spans 14 amino acids. CDR1 and CDR2 (germline): DFQATT, SNEGSKA (reference sequence). Germline trimming cut 2 bases from V and 5 bases from J; bases unmatched to any gene: 8. CDR3: CSARSRQGWTEAFF. The CDR3 DNA is TGCAGTGCTAGATCCAGACAGGGATGGACTGAAGCTTTCTTT.

The rearrangement joins TRBV7-3 to TRBJ2-2; D is uncertain. Germline V gene data show CDR1 as SGHTA and CDR2 as FQGTGA. Trimming pared 5 bases from V and 4 bases from J, leaving 8 bases between. CDR3 length equals 13 residues. In DNA form, the CDR3 reads TGTGCCAGCAGCACCCGACCCACCGGGGAGCTGTTTTTT. It yields the protein CASSTRPTGELFF.

The chain carries TRBV3-1 and TRBJ2-6; D is uncertain. The CDR3 has 16 amino acids. Germline V CDR1 and CDR2: LGHDT, YNNKEL (reference sequence). Trimming took 0 bases from V and 4 from J, leaving 10 bases between them. CDR3 coding DNA: TGTGCCAGCAGCCAAGATGGGGATGTGGGGGCCAACGTCCTGACTTTC. Encoded protein: CASSQDGDVGANVLTF.

There are many counts of this clonotype. This chain connects TRBV30 to TRBJ2-3, with 7 bases aligning to TRBD1. The CDR3 runs to 14 residues. Germline V lookup: CDR1 GTSNPN, CDR2 SVGIG (reference sequence). The junction had 9 bases not matched to a gene; V was cut back by 3 bases and J by 6 bases. The CDR3 nucleotides are TGTGCCTGGAGGGCTTTGGACAGGAGGGATACGCAGTATTTT. Translation gives CAWRALDRRDTQYF. Using reference TRBV30 and TRBJ2-3 for the parts outside the CDR3, the full variable domain is SQTIHQWPATLVQPVGSPLSLECTVEGTSNPNLYWYRQAAGRGLQLLFYSVGIGQISSEVPQNLSASRPQDRQFILSSKKLLLSDSGFYLCAWRALDRRDTQYFGPGTRLTVL.

Ten or more counts support this clonotype. The V call is TRBV7-8, the J call TRBJ1-4; D unresolved. The CDR3 consists of 14 residues. Trimming cost V 2 bases and J 8 bases, with 12 bases left between them. From germline, CDR1 is SGHVS and CDR2 FQNEAQ. CDR3 sequence (DNA): TGTGCCAGCAGCTTATTCCGGGATGAAGAAAAACTGTTTTTT. Its translation is CASSLFRDEEKLFF.

V and J are TRBV5-6 and TRBJ1-2; D gene uncertain. CDR1 is SGHDT, CDR2 YYEEEE, per germline. This CDR3 has 12 residues. V lost 4 bases, J lost 7 bases, and 11 bases lay in between. CDR3 DNA: TGTGCCAGCAGCCTTAGGGTGGGTGGCTACACCTTC. The encoded protein is CASSLRVGGYTF.

In regard to this clonotype: It may be a read error: a sequence one base away is much more abundant. The final CDR3 position lacks the conserved phenylalanine or tryptophan, pointing to a likely read error. This rearrangement joins TRBV5-4 to TRBJ2-5; 12 bases map to TRBD2. CDR1 SGHNT and CDR2 YYREEE come from the germline V gene (reference sequence). V shed 4 bases, J shed 2 bases, and the junction held 6 bases outside the gene matches. This CDR3 has 16 amino acids. CDR3 nucleotides: TGTGCCAGCAGCCCACGACTAGCGGGGGAACAAGAGACCCAGTACTCC. Translated: CASSPRLAGEQETQYS.

This clonotype was recorded at least ten times. This chain connects TRBV5-1 to TRBJ2-3; 15 bases match TRBD2. CDR3 size: 16 residues. Germline V gene sequence: CDR1 SGHRS, CDR2 YFSETQ. The V segment lost 2 bases and the J segment 10 bases; nucleotides outside the gene matches: 8. As DNA, the CDR3 is TGCGCCAGCAGCTTTGGGACTAGCGGGGGGCTACAGGCGCAGTATTTT. Translation gives CASSFGTSGGLQAQYF.

This clonotype was recorded a few times. V gene TRBV25-1 combines with J gene TRBJ1-2, with 10 bases that match TRBD1. This CDR3 has 14 residues. The germline V gene encodes CDR1 MGHDK and CDR2 SYGVNS. Losses at the gene ends were 6 bases for V and 7 bases for J; bases not matched to a gene: 8. CDR3 in amino acids: CASSRQGAIGGYTF. The CDR3, as DNA: TGTGCCAGCAGCCGACAGGGGGCTATAGGTGGCTACACCTTC.

This clonotype was observed many times. J is TRBJ1-2 and V is TRBV12-3 or TRBV12-4; 8 bases match TRBD1. J gave up 4 bases and V 5 bases, and 12 bases lay outside the gene matches. The length of the CDR3 is 16 residues. CDR3 coding DNA: TGTGCCAGCAGTGCTACCAACAGGGGGGGTAGCTATGGCTACACCTTC. Translating it yields CASSATNRGGSYGYTF.

This clonotype was counted ten times or more. V usage is TRBV7-9 and J usage is TRBJ2-1; TRBD2 matches 13 bases. V shed 7 bases and J 9 bases; nucleotides not matched to a gene: 6. The CDR3 contains 14 residues. From germline, CDR1 is SEHNR and CDR2 FQNEAQ (reference sequence). Here the CDR3 DNA reads TGTGCCAGCAACCGACTAGCGGGGGGCGTTGAGCAGTTCTTC. Its translation is CASNRLAGGVEQFF.